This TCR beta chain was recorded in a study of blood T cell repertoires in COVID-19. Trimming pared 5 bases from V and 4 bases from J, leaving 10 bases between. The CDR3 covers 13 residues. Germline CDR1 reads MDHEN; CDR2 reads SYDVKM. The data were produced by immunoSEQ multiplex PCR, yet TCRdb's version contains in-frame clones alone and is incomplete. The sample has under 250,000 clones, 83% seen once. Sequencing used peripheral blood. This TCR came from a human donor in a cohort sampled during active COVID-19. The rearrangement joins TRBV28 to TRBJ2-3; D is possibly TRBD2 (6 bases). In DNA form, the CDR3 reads TGTGCCAGCAGTCCGACTAGTCCAGATACGCAGTATTTT. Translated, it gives CASSPTSPDTQYF.